The 27 T cell receptor beta chains reported below all come from one sample, sequenced in a study of cytomegalovirus exposure and HLA in healthy donors. Primers included in the PCR were 60 Vbeta and 13 Jbeta primers. Clones were read by immunoSEQ multiplex PCR, and TCRdb kept only the in-frame ones, dropping some. This sample's clone table lists 35,000 to 45,000 clones. The material sequenced was PBMCs. The origin of the receptors is a male donor in good health and CMV-seronegative.

This chain connects TRBV11-2 to TRBJ1-3, with a tentative D call TRBD1 (5 bases). Per germline, CDR1 SGHAT and CDR2 FQNNGV. CDR3 length equals 15 residues. Trimming removed 5 bases from V and 7 bases from J, with 18 bases in between. CDR3 coding DNA: TGTGCCAGCAGCAAAGGGCAGGGCAGTCGGAACACCATATATTTT. Amino acids: CASSKGQGSRNTIYF.

The V gene is TRBV7-8, the J gene TRBJ2-7; a weak D match, TRBD1 (5 bases). V lost 1 base and J 4 bases, leaving 14 bases between the germline ends. The CDR3 loop spans 15 amino acids. Germline values: CDR1 SGHVS, CDR2 FQNEAQ. This chain's CDR3 is CASSLGRRVVYEQYF. The CDR3, as DNA: TGTGCCAGCAGCTTAGGTCGCAGGGTGGTGTACGAGCAGTACTTC.

The J gene is TRBJ2-2, the V gene TRBV5-1, with TRBD2 matching 8 bases. Germline V CDR1 and CDR2: SGHRS, YFSETQ. V lost 2 bases and J lost 6; bases outside the gene matches: 3. This CDR3 has 14 residues. CDR3 sequence reads: CASSFGRGAGELFF. Written as DNA, the CDR3 is TGCGCCAGCAGCTTCGGGAGGGGTGCCGGGGAGCTGTTTTTT.

This rearrangement joins TRBV7-9 to TRBJ1-4; TRBD1 matches 8 bases. This CDR3 region has 14 residues. Germline CDR1 and CDR2: SEHNR and FQNEAQ (reference sequence). V lost 5 bases and J lost 8; bases outside the gene matches: 7. CDR3 sequence: CASSRDRGEEKLFF. The CDR3 region has the DNA TGTGCCAGCAGCCGCGACAGGGGCGAGGAAAAACTGTTTTTT.

This chain uses TRBV7-9 with TRBJ2-2, with D possibly matching TRBD1 (5 bases). Germline V gene sequence: CDR1 SEHNR, CDR2 FQNEAQ (reference sequence). Trimming took 1 base from V and 2 from J, leaving 8 bases between them. This CDR3 is built from 15 residues. The chain's CDR3 is CASSLEDTNTGELFF. CDR3 nucleotide sequence: TGTGCCAGCAGCTTAGAGGACACCAACACCGGGGAGCTGTTTTTT.

This chain joins TRBV19 and TRBJ2-7; D unresolved. The germline gives CDR1 LNHDA, CDR2 SQIVND (reference sequence). V was clipped by 1 base and J by 3 bases, with 10 bases between them. This CDR3 comprises 14 residues. CDR3 sequence reads: CASSIGGSLYEQYF. The CDR3 DNA reads TGTGCCAGTAGTATAGGCGGCAGCCTCTACGAGCAGTACTTC.

The chain combines TRBV29-1 with TRBJ1-2; 11 bases map to TRBD1. This CDR3 region has 13 residues. The germline gives CDR1 SQVTM, CDR2 ANQGSEA. J gave up 8 bases and V 1 base, and 3 bases lay outside the gene matches. This CDR3 is CSVEGDRGDGYTF. The CDR3 region has the DNA TGCAGCGTTGAAGGGGACAGGGGGGACGGCTACACCTTC.

The J gene is TRBJ1-5, the V gene TRBV18, with D hard to call. Trimming took off 3 bases at V and 1 base at J, with 4 bases between the two ends. The CDR3 contains 13 residues. CDR1 is KGHSH and CDR2 is LQKENI in the germline V gene. Written as DNA, the CDR3 is TGTGCCAGCTCACCTGGCAGCAATCAGCCCCAGCATTTT. Its translation is CASSPGSNQPQHF.

The chain couples TRBV7-2 to TRBJ1-1, with 8 bases identical to TRBD1. Germline V gives CDR1 SGHTA, CDR2 FQGNSA. The CDR3 is made up of 15 amino acids. With 5 bases clipped from V and 7 bases from J, the junction kept 12 bases outside the gene matches. The CDR3 DNA reads as TGTGCCAGCAGCCGACTTCAACAGGGGGAGGTTGAAGCTTTCTTT. This translates into CASSRLQQGEVEAFF.

The chain uses TRBV28 and TRBJ2-2; 8 bases match TRBD2. J was trimmed by 6 bases and V by 6 bases; bases with no gene match: 9. This CDR3 comprises 15 residues. CDR1 and CDR2 (germline): MDHEN, SYDVKM. The CDR3 here is CASSSIGTSPGELFF. In nucleotides, the CDR3 is TGTGCCAGCAGCTCCATTGGGACTAGTCCCGGGGAGCTGTTTTTT.

This rearrangement joins TRBV4-1 to TRBJ1-2; tentative D call: TRBD1 (5 bases). The CDR3 spans 13 residues. V lost 6 bases, J lost 8 bases, and 16 bases lay in between. Looked up from germline, CDR1 is MGHRA and CDR2 is YSYEKL. The CDR3 region has the DNA TGCGCCAGCAGGGGGACGACCGGGAGGGGCTACACCTTC. Encoded protein: CASRGTTGRGYTF.

This chain uses TRBV2 with TRBJ2-2; D might be TRBD1 (5 bases). The CDR3 totals 14 residues. V was clipped by 5 bases and J by 6 bases, with 13 bases between them. Germline CDR1 is SNHLY and CDR2 is FYNNEI. CDR3 bases: TGTGCCAGCAGTCTAATCCAGGGCCCCGGGGAGCTGTTTTTT. Protein sequence: CASSLIQGPGELFF.

CDR3 in amino acids: CASKGLAGVSEQFF. Here the CDR3 DNA reads TGTGCCAGCAAGGGACTAGCGGGAGTGTCTGAGCAGTTCTTC. The chain recombines TRBV5-6 with TRBJ2-1, with TRBD2 identical over 14 bases. The germline CDR1 and CDR2 sequences are SGHDT and YYEEEE. V was pared by 6 bases and J by 9 bases, with 5 bases of the junction left unmatched. CDR3 length equals 14 residues.

The chain employs TRBV4-1 and TRBJ2-7; D may be TRBD2 (5 bases). Germline V gene lookup returns CDR1 MGHRA and CDR2 YSYEKL. This CDR3 comprises 18 residues. V gave up 0 bases and J gave up 0 bases, with 18 bases separating them. The CDR3 sequence: CASSQESLGSESSYEQYF. For the CDR3, the DNA is TGCGCCAGCAGCCAAGAGAGCTTGGGTAGCGAAAGCTCCTACGAGCAGTACTTC.

The V gene is TRBV14, the J gene TRBJ2-3, with D perhaps TRBD2 (7 bases). The germline V gene encodes CDR1 SGHDN and CDR2 FVKESK. The length of the CDR3 is 16 residues. V shed 4 bases and J shed 3 bases, with 17 bases lying between them. The DNA for the CDR3 is TGTGCCAGCAGCCTAGGGGGGGCTCGGAAAACAGATACGCAGTATTTT. Encoded protein: CASSLGGARKTDTQYF. The variable domain in full, with the rest retrieved from reference TRBV14 and TRBJ2-3, is EAGVTQFPSHSVIEKGQTVTLRCDPISGHDNLYWYRRVMGKEIKFLLHFVKESKQDESGMPNNRFLAERTGGTYSTLKVQPAELEDSGVYFCASSLGGARKTDTQYFGPGTRLTVL.

The CDR3 region is CASSQGSGNQPQHF. CDR3 DNA sequence: TGTGCCAGCAGTCAGGGAAGTGGCAATCAGCCCCAGCATTTT. This sequence joins TRBV6-5 and TRBJ1-5; possibly TRBD1 for D (5 bases). Trimming removed 5 bases from V and 2 bases from J, with 10 bases in between. The CDR3 is 14 amino acids. Germline V gene lookup returns CDR1 MNHEY and CDR2 SVGAGI.

V gene TRBV6-6 combines with J gene TRBJ2-4; no reliable D call. The CDR3 sequence is 14 residues long. The V end was cut by 6 bases, the J end by 0 bases, with 9 bases between. Germline assignment: CDR1 MNHNY and CDR2 SVGAGI (reference sequence). DNA of the CDR3: TGTGCCAGCAGGCAAACGGTAGCCAAAAACATTCAGTACTTC. It yields the protein CASRQTVAKNIQYF.

This sequence joins TRBV19 and TRBJ2-2, with D possibly matching TRBD2 (6 bases). The CDR3 is 16 amino acids. Trimming pared 7 bases from V and 7 bases from J, leaving 22 bases between. Germline V gene sequence: CDR1 LNHDA, CDR2 SQIVND (reference sequence). CDR3 loop: CASTHDRTGALGELFF. CDR3 bases: TGTGCCAGTACCCATGACCGGACGGGAGCGCTCGGGGAGCTGTTTTTT.

The chain employs TRBV30 and TRBJ2-2, with TRBD2 as a possible D gene (5 bases). V dropped 0 bases and J dropped 7 bases, with 9 bases sitting between them. This CDR3 has 13 residues. Germline CDR1 reads GTSNPN; CDR2 reads SVGIG (reference sequence). The DNA for the CDR3 is TGTGCCTGGAGTGTAACGGGGAACGGGGAGCTGTTTTTT. Amino acid sequence: CAWSVTGNGELFF.

DNA for the CDR3: TGTGCCAGCAGCTTTCGGGGGAGCGGGGGTCAGCCCCAGCATTTT. It is translated as CASSFRGSGGQPQHF. The chain carries TRBV7-2 and TRBJ1-5, with D tentatively TRBD1 (5 bases). CDR1 and CDR2 (germline): SGHTA, FQGNSA. The CDR3 runs to 15 residues. The V end was cut by 3 bases, the J end by 6 bases, with 15 bases between. Supplemented by reference TRBV7-2 and TRBJ1-5, the full variable domain reads GAGVSQSPSNKVTEKGKDVELRCDPISGHTALYWYRQSLGQGLEFLIYFQGNSAPDKSGLPSDRFSAERTGGSVSTLTIQRTQQEDSAVYLCASSFRGSGGQPQHFGDGTRLSIL.

The chain links TRBV5-1 to TRBJ2-5, with TRBD1 as a possible D gene (5 bases). Trimming left V 5 bases short and J 4 bases short, with 15 bases between. CDR1 and CDR2 (germline): SGHRS, YFSETQ. This CDR3 is built from 14 residues. In DNA form, the CDR3 reads TGCGCCAGCAGGATACAGGAAAGTCCAGAGACCCAGTACTTC. This gives the protein CASRIQESPETQYF.

J is TRBJ2-7 and V is TRBV7-2; TRBD1 agrees at 8 bases. With V trimmed by 5 bases and J by 3 bases, 3 bases remained unmatched. Germline CDR1 and CDR2: SGHTA and FQGNSA. The CDR3 covers 13 residues. CDR3 sequence (DNA): TGTGCCAGCAGCACAGGACAGGGCTACGAGCAGTACTTC. This translates into CASSTGQGYEQYF.

The chain combines TRBV4-1 with TRBJ2-6; D may be TRBD1 (6 bases). Germline CDR1 and CDR2: MGHRA and YSYEKL. V was cut by 2 bases and J by 2 bases, with 16 bases left in between. The CDR3 extends over 18 amino acids. CDR3: CASSQPTRYRAGANVLTF. As DNA, the CDR3 is TGCGCCAGCAGCCAACCCACACGTTACAGGGCTGGGGCCAACGTCCTGACTTTC.

As for this clone: This same CDR3 is encoded by further DNA sequences in the sample. The V call is TRBV20-1, the J call TRBJ2-1, with TRBD2 as a possible D gene (6 bases). Trimming stripped 4 bases from V and 7 bases from J, with 8 bases between. This CDR3 is 11 amino acids long. From germline, CDR1 is DFQATT and CDR2 SNEGSKA (reference sequence). In DNA, the CDR3 is TGCAGTGCTAAAGGAGGGAATGAGCAGTTCTTC. Its translation: CSAKGGNEQFF.

This sequence joins TRBV5-6 and TRBJ2-2; no firm D call. V gave up 4 bases and J gave up 0 bases, with 13 bases separating them. Germline V gene sequence: CDR1 SGHDT, CDR2 YYEEEE. This CDR3 region has 16 residues. The CDR3 DNA is TGTGCCAGCAGCGGGCTTGGCTCCGCGAACACCGGGGAGCTGTTTTTT. Protein product: CASSGLGSANTGELFF.

The gene calls are TRBV11-2 and TRBJ1-2; a weak D match, TRBD1 (5 bases). The germline V gene has CDR1 SGHAT and CDR2 FQNNGV. The germline V and J ends were trimmed by 5 bases and 6 bases, with 19 bases remaining between them. The CDR3 sequence is 15 residues long. The CDR3 spells CASSPTSQVTDGYTF. CDR3 in DNA: TGTGCCAGCAGCCCTACCTCGCAGGTGACAGATGGCTACACCTTC.

The chain combines TRBV5-1 with TRBJ2-5; TRBD2 matches at 9 bases. V was clipped by 0 bases and J by 2 bases; unmatched bases: 8. From germline, CDR1 is SGHRS and CDR2 YFSETQ. This CDR3 region has 17 residues. CDR3 residues: CASSLAPSGIGQETQYF. The CDR3 nucleotides are TGCGCCAGCAGCTTGGCCCCTAGCGGGATAGGGCAAGAGACCCAGTACTTC.